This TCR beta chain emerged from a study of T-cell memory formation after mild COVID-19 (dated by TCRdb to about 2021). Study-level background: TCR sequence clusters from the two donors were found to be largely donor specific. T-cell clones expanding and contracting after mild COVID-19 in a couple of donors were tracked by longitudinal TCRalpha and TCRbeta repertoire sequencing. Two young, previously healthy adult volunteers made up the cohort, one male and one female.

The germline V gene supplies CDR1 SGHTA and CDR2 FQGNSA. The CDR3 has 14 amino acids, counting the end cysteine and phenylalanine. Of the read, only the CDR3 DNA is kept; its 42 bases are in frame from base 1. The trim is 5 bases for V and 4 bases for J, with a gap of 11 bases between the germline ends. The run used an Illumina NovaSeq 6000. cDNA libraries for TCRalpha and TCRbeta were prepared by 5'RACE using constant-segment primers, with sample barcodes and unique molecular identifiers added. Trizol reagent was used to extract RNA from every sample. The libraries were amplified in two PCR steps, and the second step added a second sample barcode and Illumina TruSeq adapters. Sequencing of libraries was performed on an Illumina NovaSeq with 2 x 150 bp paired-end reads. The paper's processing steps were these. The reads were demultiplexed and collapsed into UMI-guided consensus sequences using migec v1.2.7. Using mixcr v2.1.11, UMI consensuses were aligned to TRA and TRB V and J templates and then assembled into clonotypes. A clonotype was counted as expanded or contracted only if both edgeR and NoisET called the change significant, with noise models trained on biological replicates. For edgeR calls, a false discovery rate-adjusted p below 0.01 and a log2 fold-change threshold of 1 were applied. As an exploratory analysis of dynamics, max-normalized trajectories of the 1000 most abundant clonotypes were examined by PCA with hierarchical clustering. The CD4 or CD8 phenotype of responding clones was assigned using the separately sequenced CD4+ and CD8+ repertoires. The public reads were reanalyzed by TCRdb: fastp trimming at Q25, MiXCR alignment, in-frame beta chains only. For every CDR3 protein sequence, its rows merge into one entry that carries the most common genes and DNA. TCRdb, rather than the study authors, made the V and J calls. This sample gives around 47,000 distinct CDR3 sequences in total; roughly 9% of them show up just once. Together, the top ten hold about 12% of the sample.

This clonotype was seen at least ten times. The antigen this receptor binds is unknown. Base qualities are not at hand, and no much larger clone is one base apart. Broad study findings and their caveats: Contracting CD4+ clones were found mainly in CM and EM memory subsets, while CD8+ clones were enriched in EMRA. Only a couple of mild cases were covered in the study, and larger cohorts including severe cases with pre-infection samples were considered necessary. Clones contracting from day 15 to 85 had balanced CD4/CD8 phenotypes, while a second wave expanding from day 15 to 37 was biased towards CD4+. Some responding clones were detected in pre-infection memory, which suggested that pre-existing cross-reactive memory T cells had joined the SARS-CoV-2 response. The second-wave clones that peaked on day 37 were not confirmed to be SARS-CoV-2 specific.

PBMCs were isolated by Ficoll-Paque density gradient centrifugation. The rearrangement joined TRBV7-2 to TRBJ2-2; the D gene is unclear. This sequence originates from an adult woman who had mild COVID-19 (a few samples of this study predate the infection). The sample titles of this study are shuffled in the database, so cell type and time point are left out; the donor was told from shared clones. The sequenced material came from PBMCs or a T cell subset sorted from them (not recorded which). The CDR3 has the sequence CASSEQMATGELFF. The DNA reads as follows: TGTGCCAGCAGCGAACAGATGGCCACCGGGGAGCTGTTTTTT. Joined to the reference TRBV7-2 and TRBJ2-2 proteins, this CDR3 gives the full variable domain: GAGVSQSPSNKVTEKGKDVELRCDPISGHTALYWYRQSLGQGLEFLIYFQGNSAPDKSGLPSDRFSAERTGGSVSTLTIQRTQQEDSAVYLCASSEQMATGELFFGEGSRLTVL.